This T cell receptor beta chain was captured in a study of blood T cell repertoires in COVID-19. Study information: Sites across the United States, Italy and Spain contributed samples from acute and convalescent COVID-19. T cells, B-cell-depleted T cells, or PBMCs supplied cDNA or gDNA.

Original data processing: From reference gene primer amplification, estimates of nucleated cell counts were derived. Repertoires were generated with immunoSEQ multiplex PCR, while TCRdb's copy carries only in-frame clones and drops some. D and trimming were read from the DNA, whereas the V and J calls and clone size are those reported in that table. The repertoire holds about 120,000 clones, with more than 70% as singletons. Losses at the gene ends were 6 bases for V and 3 bases for J; bases not matched to a gene: 2. Per germline, CDR1 MNHEY and CDR2 SVGAGI. This CDR3 region has 14 residues. This receptor was identified in a human donor in a cohort sampled during active COVID-19. This sequence joins TRBV6-5 and TRBJ1-3, with TRBD1 matching 10 bases. Sequencing was performed on peripheral blood. CDR3 in amino acids: CASRTGGVGNTIYF. In DNA, the CDR3 is TGTGCCAGCAGGACAGGGGGCGTTGGAAACACCATATATTTT.